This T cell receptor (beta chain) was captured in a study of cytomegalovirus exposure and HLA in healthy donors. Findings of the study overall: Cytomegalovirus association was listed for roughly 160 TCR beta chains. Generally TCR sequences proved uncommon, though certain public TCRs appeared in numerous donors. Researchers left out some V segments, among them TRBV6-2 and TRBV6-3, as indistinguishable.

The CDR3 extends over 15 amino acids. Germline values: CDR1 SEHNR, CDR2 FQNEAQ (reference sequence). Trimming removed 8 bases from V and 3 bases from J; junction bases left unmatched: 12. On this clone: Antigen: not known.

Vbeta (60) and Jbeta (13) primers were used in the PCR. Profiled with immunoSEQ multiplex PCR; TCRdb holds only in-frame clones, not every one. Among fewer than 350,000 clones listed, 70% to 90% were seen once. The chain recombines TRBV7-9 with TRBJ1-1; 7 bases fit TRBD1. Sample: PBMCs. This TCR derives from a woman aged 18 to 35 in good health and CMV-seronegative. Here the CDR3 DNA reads TGTGCCAGCTCCCGGGACAGTTTGTGGGACACTGAAGCTTTCTTT. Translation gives CASSRDSLWDTEAFF.